This T cell receptor (beta chain) was identified during a study of blood T cell repertoires in COVID-19. Whole-study context: T cells, B-cell-depleted T cells, or PBMCs supplied cDNA or gDNA.

TCRdb's copy holds only in-frame clones and misses some; the assay was immunoSEQ multiplex PCR. The sample holds about 120,000 clones, less than 90% seen once. This receptor was obtained from a man older than 75 with acute or convalescent COVID-19. The sample taken for sequencing was peripheral blood.

CDR3 protein: CSASLGTTNIQYF. DNA for the CDR3: TGCAGTGCTAGTTTAGGGACAACCAACATTCAGTACTTC. The gene calls are TRBV20-1 and TRBJ2-4; tentatively, D is TRBD1 (6 bases). This CDR3 region has 13 residues. Trimming shortened V by 3 bases and J by 7 bases, and 13 bases separated the two germline ends. CDR1 DFQATT and CDR2 SNEGSKA come from the germline V gene (reference sequence).